Following are 5 T cell receptor beta chains from one sample sequenced in a study of blood T cells in healthy people across ages (dated by TCRdb to 2014 to 2015). Libraries were made using 5' RACE. TCRdb names Illumina HiSeq 2500 as the instrument used. A second PCR of about 6 to 12 cycles was run with a J-beta primer mix and a sample-barcoded 5' primer. Through fastp at Q25 and MiXCR, TCRdb rebuilt clones from the public reads, retaining in-frame beta chains. Rows matching on CDR3 protein sequence are summarized as one entry with the most common DNA and genes. This sample lists around 620,000 distinct CDR3 sequences; 27% were detected once. In total, the top ten clones hold less than 20% of the sample. What was sequenced was blood. These receptors originate from a woman aged 70-85 years in good health.

V and J are TRBV2 and TRBJ2-6; D gene unclear. The germline V and J ends were trimmed by 3 bases and 2 bases, with 8 bases remaining between them. The CDR3 consists of 15 residues. CDR1 SNHLY and CDR2 FYNNEI come from the germline V gene. The chain's CDR3 is CASSEVTPGANVLTF. The DNA of the CDR3 is TGTGCCAGCAGTGAGGTTACTCCTGGGGCCAACGTCCTGACTTTC.

This clonotype was observed a handful of times. The chain combines TRBV9 with TRBJ2-3, with D unresolved. This CDR3 is 14 amino acids long. V lost 0 bases to trimming and J lost 3 bases, with 8 bases between them. The germline CDR1 and CDR2 sequences are SGDLS and YYNGEE. The CDR3 protein is CASSVDVFTDTQYF. CDR3 nucleotides: TGTGCCAGCAGCGTAGATGTATTTACAGATACGCAGTATTTT.

This clonotype was observed a handful of times. This chain links TRBV7-2 with TRBJ2-2, with a possible D match to TRBD2 (5 bases). Germline V gene data show CDR1 as SGHTA and CDR2 as FQGNSA. V lost 5 bases and J lost 2, with 12 bases in between. CDR3 size: 15 residues. CDR3 coding DNA: TGTGCCAGCAGCCCTGGACGGGAAAACACCGGGGAGCTGTTTTTT. Amino acid sequence: CASSPGRENTGELFF.

This clonotype has a handful of counts. CDR3 protein: CSVEGNSYGYTF. CDR3 coding DNA: TGCAGCGTTGAGGGGAACAGCTATGGCTACACCTTC. The rearrangement links TRBV29-1 to TRBJ1-2; no firm D call. V was clipped by 3 bases and J by 4 bases, with 9 bases between them. The germline V gene has CDR1 SQVTM and CDR2 ANQGSEA. The CDR3 sequence is 12 residues long. The variable domain in full, with the rest retrieved from reference TRBV29-1 and TRBJ1-2, is SAVISQKPSRDICQRGTSLTIQCQVDSQVTMMFWYRQQPGQSLTLIATANQGSEATYESGFVIDKFPISRPNLTFSTLTVSNMSPEDSSIYLCSVEGNSYGYTFGSGTRLTVV.

The V call is TRBV25-1, the J call TRBJ1-4, with no clear D. Deletions cut 3 bases from V and 3 bases from J, with 8 bases between. CDR3 size: 14 residues. Germline assignment: CDR1 MGHDK and CDR2 SYGVNS. The CDR3 nucleotides are TGTGCCAGCAGTGACATGAGGGCTAATGAAAAACTGTTTTTT. This encodes CASSDMRANEKLFF.